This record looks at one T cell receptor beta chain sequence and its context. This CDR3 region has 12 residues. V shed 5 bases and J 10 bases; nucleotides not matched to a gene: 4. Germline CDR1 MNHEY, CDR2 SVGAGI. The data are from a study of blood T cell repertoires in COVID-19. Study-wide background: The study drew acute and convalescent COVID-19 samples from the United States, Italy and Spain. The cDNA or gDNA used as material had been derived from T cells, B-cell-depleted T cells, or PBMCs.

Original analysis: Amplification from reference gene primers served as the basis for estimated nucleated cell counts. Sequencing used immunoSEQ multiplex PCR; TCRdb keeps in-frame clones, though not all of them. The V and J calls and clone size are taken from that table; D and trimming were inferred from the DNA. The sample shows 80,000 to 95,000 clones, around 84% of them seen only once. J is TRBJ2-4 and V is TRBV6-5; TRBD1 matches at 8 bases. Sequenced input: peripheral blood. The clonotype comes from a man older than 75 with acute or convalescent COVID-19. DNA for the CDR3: TGTGCCAGCAGTCAACAGGGGGAGATTCAGTACTTC. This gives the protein CASSQQGEIQYF.